Each of the 21 T cell receptor beta chains below was sequenced from the same sample in a study of PD-1 blockade in classical Hodgkin lymphoma. Each of the patients experienced relapse following autologous stem cell transplantation, and their brentuximab vedotin exposure differed. Profiled with immunoSEQ multiplex PCR; TCRdb holds only in-frame clones, not every one. The sample records roughly 12,000 clones, about 88% being singletons. This material consisted of peripheral blood mononuclear cells (PBMCs), taken at baseline. The receptors were gathered from a human donor with classical Hodgkin lymphoma.

This clone was seen a single time. The rearrangement joins TRBV5-1 to TRBJ1-1; TRBD1 is a possible D gene (6 bases). The V end lost 2 bases, the J end lost 1 base, and 12 bases lay between the germline ends. The CDR3 totals 15 residues. Germline values: CDR1 SGHRS, CDR2 YFSETQ. This chain's CDR3 is CASSLQGEGNTEAFF. The DNA of the CDR3 is TGCGCCAGCAGCTTACAGGGTGAGGGGAACACTGAAGCTTTCTTT.

This clone occurred a few times. V is TRBV7-9 and J is TRBJ2-1; D is uncertain. The CDR3 covers 13 residues. CDR1 is SEHNR and CDR2 is FQNEAQ in the germline V gene (reference sequence). Trimming removed 5 bases at V and 0 bases at J, with 5 bases between. This chain's CDR3 is CASSADSYNEQFF. In DNA, the CDR3 is TGTGCCAGCAGCGCAGACTCCTACAATGAGCAGTTCTTC.

This clone was seen just once. The chain has TRBV28 and TRBJ2-1, with D tentatively TRBD2 (5 bases). Germline lookup yields CDR1 MDHEN and CDR2 SYDVKM. The CDR3 covers 12 residues. V lost 4 bases to trimming and J lost 7 bases, with 8 bases between them. CDR3 coding DNA: TGTGCCAGCAGTTGGACTGCAAATGAGCAGTTCTTC. It yields the protein CASSWTANEQFF.

The chain employs TRBV2 and TRBJ2-1, with D maybe TRBD2 (6 bases). Trimming removed 6 bases at V and 6 bases at J, with 15 bases between. This CDR3 region has 14 residues. Germline assignment: CDR1 SNHLY and CDR2 FYNNEI. The DNA of the CDR3 is TGTGCCAGCAGCTGGAGGGTGGGTGGCAATGAGCAGTTCTTC. Amino acids: CASSWRVGGNEQFF.

The chain carries TRBV27 and TRBJ2-5, with D possibly being TRBD2 (6 bases). The CDR3 has 14 amino acids. V gave up 7 bases and J gave up 1 base, with 13 bases separating them. The V gene's germline CDR1 is MNHEY and CDR2 SMNVEV (reference sequence). The CDR3 sequence is CASNPEGFQETQYF. DNA of the CDR3: TGTGCCAGCAATCCGGAGGGTTTCCAAGAGACCCAGTACTTC.

V and J are TRBV2 and TRBJ2-1; 12 nucleotides agree with TRBD2. This CDR3 region has 15 residues. The germline CDR1 and CDR2 sequences are SNHLY and FYNNEI. The V and J ends lost 6 bases and 4 bases, in that order; junction bases with no gene match: 4. The CDR3 DNA sequence: TGTGCCAGCAGAAGGACTAGCGGGGAGTACAATGAGCAGTTCTTC. As protein: CASRRTSGEYNEQFF.

The chain links TRBV5-1 to TRBJ1-1; D is possibly TRBD1 (6 bases). Trimming took 5 bases from V and 4 from J, leaving 15 bases between them. The germline V gene encodes CDR1 SGHRS and CDR2 YFSETQ. The CDR3 totals 14 residues. The DNA of the CDR3 is TGCGCCAGCAGGACACTTACAGGGAGCACTGAAGCTTTCTTT. Its protein product is CASRTLTGSTEAFF.

Within the sample, this clone is medium-sized. The chain is built from TRBV18 and TRBJ2-2, with 9 nucleotides matching TRBD1. The length of the CDR3 is 16 residues. Per germline, CDR1 KGHSH and CDR2 LQKENI. V gave up 3 bases and J gave up 4 bases; unmatched junction bases: 6. The CDR3 loop is CASSPWGQGPTGELFF. Here the CDR3 DNA reads TGTGCCAGCTCACCCTGGGGACAGGGCCCCACCGGGGAGCTGTTTTTT.

The chain is built from TRBV2 and TRBJ2-2; 8 nucleotides align to TRBD1. CDR3 length: 15 amino acids. After removal of 6 bases from V and 6 bases from J, the junction contained 9 bases not matched to a gene. The germline CDR1 and CDR2 sequences are SNHLY and FYNNEI. The CDR3 nucleotides read TGTGCCAGCAGGTTTCAAGCGACAGGGGCCGGGGAGCTGTTTTTT. Protein sequence: CASRFQATGAGELFF.

This chain uses TRBV28 with TRBJ1-3, with TRBD1 identical over 7 bases. Germline CDR1 and CDR2: MDHEN and SYDVKM. The CDR3 covers 17 residues. V was pared by 6 bases and J by 2 bases, with 13 bases of the junction left unmatched. Here the CDR3 reads CASRRPPQGYAGNTIYF. CDR3 in DNA: TGTGCCAGCAGGCGGCCCCCACAGGGGTATGCTGGAAACACCATATATTTT. Supplemented by reference TRBV28 and TRBJ1-3, the full variable domain reads DVKVTQSSRYLVKRTGEKVFLECVQDMDHENMFWYRQDPGLGLRLIYFSYDVKMKEKGDIPEGYSVSREKKERFSLILESASTNQTSMYLCASRRPPQGYAGNTIYFGEGSWLTVV.

The rearrangement uses TRBV5-1 and TRBJ2-5, with a tentative D call TRBD2 (6 bases). The germline CDR1 and CDR2 sequences are SGHRS and YFSETQ. CDR3 length equals 15 residues. The V end lost 1 base, the J end lost 5 bases, and 15 bases lay between the germline ends. The CDR3 DNA sequence: TGCGCCAGCAGCTTGTCGTCCCTCGGAGGGGAGACCCAGTACTTC. It codes for CASSLSSLGGETQYF.

The chain couples TRBV4-1 to TRBJ2-7; the match to TRBD1 covers 7 bases. Trimming cost V 0 bases and J 1 base; bases outside gene matches: 6. Germline loops: CDR1 MGHRA, CDR2 YSYEKL. This CDR3 contains 16 residues. The CDR3 DNA is TGCGCCAGCAGCCAAGATCCCCGGGACAGTTCCTACGAGCAGTACTTC. Protein: CASSQDPRDSSYEQYF.

The chain joins TRBV27 to TRBJ2-1; 7 bases are shared with TRBD1. In germline, CDR1 is MNHEY, CDR2 SMNVEV (reference sequence). The CDR3 is made up of 15 amino acids. The V gene end was trimmed by 8 bases and the J gene end by 4 bases; junction bases not matched to a gene: 11. CDR3 nucleotides: TGTGCCAGCTCAGTTTTGACAGGGTTATACAATGAGCAGTTCTTC. Translation gives CASSVLTGLYNEQFF.

The V call is TRBV9, the J call TRBJ2-3; 14 positions agree with TRBD2. After removal of 0 bases from V and 4 bases from J, the junction contained 4 bases not matched to a gene. This CDR3 spans 17 amino acids. The germline V gene encodes CDR1 SGDLS and CDR2 YYNGEE. CDR3 DNA: TGTGCCAGCAGCGTAGTAGGGACTAGCGGGAGTGCAGATACGCAGTATTTT. This translates into CASSVVGTSGSADTQYF.

The chain carries TRBV5-8 and TRBJ1-4; tentatively, D is TRBD1 (6 bases). The CDR3 runs 14 residues. Trimming removed 9 bases from V and 7 bases from J, with 19 bases in between. Germline V lookup: CDR1 SGHTS, CDR2 YDEGEE. CDR3 DNA sequence: TGTGCCACGATACAGGGACAACGGAGTGAAAAACTGTTTTTT. It yields the protein CATIQGQRSEKLFF.

A single count supports this clone. This chain links TRBV7-2 with TRBJ1-6, with D possibly being TRBD1 (6 bases). The V end lost 3 bases, the J end lost 10 bases, and 16 bases lay between the germline ends. The CDR3 spans 15 residues. CDR1 and CDR2 from the germline V gene are SGHTA and FQGNSA. The CDR3 DNA follows: TGTGCCAGCAGCTTGTACGGGGGACAACAATCACCCCTCCACTTT. This translates into CASSLYGGQQSPLHF.

The chain uses TRBV20-1 and TRBJ2-2; D could derive from TRBD1 or TRBD2 (5 bases each). The CDR3 is 11 residues long. Germline V lookup: CDR1 DFQATT, CDR2 SNEGSKA (reference sequence). Trimming removed 3 bases at V and 7 bases at J, with 6 bases between. CDR3 region: CSARGVGELFF. The CDR3 DNA sequence: TGCAGTGCTAGGGGGGTCGGGGAGCTGTTTTTT.

This clone turned up a few times. J is TRBJ1-1 and V is TRBV18; D is unresolved. The CDR3 is 14 residues long. Trimming took 3 bases from V and 0 from J, leaving 8 bases between them. Per the germline V gene, CDR1 is KGHSH and CDR2 is LQKENI. Written as DNA, the CDR3 is TGTGCCAGCTCACCGAGCGGAGTGAACACTGAAGCTTTCTTT. Translating gives CASSPSGVNTEAFF. The variable domain in full, with the rest retrieved from reference TRBV18 and TRBJ1-1, is NAGVMQNPRHLVRRRGQEARLRCSPMKGHSHVYWYRQLPEEGLKFMVYLQKENIIDESGMPKERFSAEFPKEGPSILRIQQVVRGDSAAYFCASSPSGVNTEAFFGQGTRLTVV.

This clone appeared once. The V gene is TRBV18, the J gene TRBJ1-2, with 7 positions matching TRBD1. J lost 1 base, V lost 4 bases, and 3 bases had no gene match. The germline gives CDR1 KGHSH, CDR2 LQKENI. The CDR3 sequence is 14 residues long. The CDR3 DNA reads as TGTGCCAGCTCACTTGACAGGGATAACTATGGCTACACCTTC. Encoded protein: CASSLDRDNYGYTF. Variable domain in full (rest from reference TRBV18 and TRBJ1-2): NAGVMQNPRHLVRRRGQEARLRCSPMKGHSHVYWYRQLPEEGLKFMVYLQKENIIDESGMPKERFSAEFPKEGPSILRIQQVVRGDSAAYFCASSLDRDNYGYTFGSGTRLTVV.

The sample holds a few counts of this clone. An end of the junction does not agree with germline; a read error may underlie this. The CDR3, as DNA: TGTGCCAGCAGCATAGATGACGACAGCTACGAGCAGTACTTC. This sequence encodes CASSIDDDSYEQYF. This rearrangement joins TRBV11-3 to TRBJ2-7; TRBD1 is a possible D gene (5 bases). The CDR3 spans 14 residues. Germline CDR1 is SGHNT and CDR2 is YENEEA.

V gene TRBV28 combines with J gene TRBJ1-3; D is possibly TRBD1 (6 bases). This CDR3 has 15 amino acids. The germline gives CDR1 MDHEN, CDR2 SYDVKM. Trimming stripped 3 bases from V and 5 bases from J, with 14 bases between. The CDR3 sequence is CASSFWAGARNTIYF. The CDR3 DNA follows: TGTGCCAGCAGTTTCTGGGCAGGGGCTCGAAACACCATATATTTT.